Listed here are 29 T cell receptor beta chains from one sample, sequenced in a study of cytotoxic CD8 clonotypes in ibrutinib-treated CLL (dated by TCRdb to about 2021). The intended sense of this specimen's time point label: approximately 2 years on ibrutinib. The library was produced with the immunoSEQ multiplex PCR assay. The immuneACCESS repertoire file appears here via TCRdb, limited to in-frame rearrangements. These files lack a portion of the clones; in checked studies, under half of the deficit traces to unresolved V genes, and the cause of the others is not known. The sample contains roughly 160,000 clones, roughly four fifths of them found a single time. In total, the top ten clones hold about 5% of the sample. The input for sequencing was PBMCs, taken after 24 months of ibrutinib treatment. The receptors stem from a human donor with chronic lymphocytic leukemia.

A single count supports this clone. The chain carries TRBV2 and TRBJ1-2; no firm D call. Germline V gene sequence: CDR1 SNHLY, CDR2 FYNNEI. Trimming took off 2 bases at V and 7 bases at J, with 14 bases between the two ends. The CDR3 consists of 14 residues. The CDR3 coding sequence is TGTGCCAGCAGTGAATCTGTCGGCCCGGGTGGCTACACCTTC. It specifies CASSESVGPGGYTF. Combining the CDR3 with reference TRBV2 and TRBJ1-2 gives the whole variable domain EPEVTQTPSHQVTQMGQEVILRCVPISNHLYFYWYRQILGQKVEFLVSFYNNEISEKSEIFDDQFSVERPDGSNFTLKIRSTKLEDSAMYFCASSESVGPGGYTFGSGTRLTVV.

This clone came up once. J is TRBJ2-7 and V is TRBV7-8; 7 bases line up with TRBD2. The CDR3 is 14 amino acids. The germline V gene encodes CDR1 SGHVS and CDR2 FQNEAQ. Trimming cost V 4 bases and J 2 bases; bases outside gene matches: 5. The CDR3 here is CASSYSAGAYEQYF. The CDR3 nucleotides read TGTGCCAGCAGCTATAGCGCGGGGGCCTACGAGCAGTACTTC.

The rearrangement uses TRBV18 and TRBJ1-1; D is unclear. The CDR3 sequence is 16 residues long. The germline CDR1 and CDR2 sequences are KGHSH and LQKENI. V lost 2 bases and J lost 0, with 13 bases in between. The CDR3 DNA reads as TGTGCCAGCTCACCAACATGGGGAGGGATGAACACTGAAGCTTTCTTT. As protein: CASSPTWGGMNTEAFF. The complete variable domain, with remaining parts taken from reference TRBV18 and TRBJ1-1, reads NAGVMQNPRHLVRRRGQEARLRCSPMKGHSHVYWYRQLPEEGLKFMVYLQKENIIDESGMPKERFSAEFPKEGPSILRIQQVVRGDSAAYFCASSPTWGGMNTEAFFGQGTRLTVV.

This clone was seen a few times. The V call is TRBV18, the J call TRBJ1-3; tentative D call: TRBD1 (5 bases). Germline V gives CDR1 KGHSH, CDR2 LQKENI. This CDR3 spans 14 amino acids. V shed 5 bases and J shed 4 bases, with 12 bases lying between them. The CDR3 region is CASSATASGNTIYF. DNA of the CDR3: TGTGCCAGCTCAGCGACAGCTTCAGGAAACACCATATATTTT.

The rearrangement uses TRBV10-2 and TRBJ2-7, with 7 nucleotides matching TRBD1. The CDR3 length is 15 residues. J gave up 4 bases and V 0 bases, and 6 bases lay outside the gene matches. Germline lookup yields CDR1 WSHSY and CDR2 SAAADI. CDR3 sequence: CASSESPDRLYEQYF. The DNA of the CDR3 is TGCGCCAGCAGTGAGTCCCCGGACAGGTTATACGAGCAGTACTTC.

CDR3 amino acids: CASSQEWGFEREETQYF. The CDR3 DNA reads TGTGCCAGCAGCCAAGAGTGGGGTTTCGAGCGAGAGGAGACCCAGTACTTC. This chain connects TRBV4-2 to TRBJ2-5; no reliable D call. The CDR3 runs 17 residues. Trimming stripped 0 bases from V and 5 bases from J, with 19 bases between. Germline CDR1 reads LGHNA; CDR2 reads YNFKEQ.

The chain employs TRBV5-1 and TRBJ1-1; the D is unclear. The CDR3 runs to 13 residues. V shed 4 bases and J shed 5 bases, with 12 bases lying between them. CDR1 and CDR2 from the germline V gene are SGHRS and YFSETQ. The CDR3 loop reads CASSLPVGTEAFF. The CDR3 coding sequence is TGCGCCAGCAGCCTCCCGGTCGGGACTGAAGCTTTCTTT.

DNA for the CDR3: TGTGCCTGGAGACTGTGGTCAGGGGATTGGATGGGCACTGAAGCTTTCTTT. Translation gives CAWRLWSGDWMGTEAFF. V usage is TRBV30 and J usage is TRBJ1-1; D is perhaps TRBD1 (6 bases). Germline V gives CDR1 GTSNPN, CDR2 SVGIG (reference sequence). The CDR3 has 17 residues. V was cut by 3 bases and J by 4 bases, with 24 bases left in between. Using reference TRBV30 and TRBJ1-1 for the parts outside the CDR3, the full variable domain is SQTIHQWPATLVQPVGSPLSLECTVEGTSNPNLYWYRQAAGRGLQLLFYSVGIGQISSEVPQNLSASRPQDRQFILSSKKLLLSDSGFYLCAWRLWSGDWMGTEAFFGQGTRLTVV.

The chain's CDR3 is CASSRTGGVGTEAFF. The CDR3 nucleotides are TGTGCCAGCAGTAGGACAGGGGGCGTGGGAACTGAAGCTTTCTTT. The genes are TRBV7-3 and TRBJ1-1; 11 nucleotides line up with TRBD1. V dropped 6 bases and J dropped 5; count of bases not matched to a gene: 8. The CDR3 runs 15 residues. Germline assignment: CDR1 SGHTA and CDR2 FQGTGA.

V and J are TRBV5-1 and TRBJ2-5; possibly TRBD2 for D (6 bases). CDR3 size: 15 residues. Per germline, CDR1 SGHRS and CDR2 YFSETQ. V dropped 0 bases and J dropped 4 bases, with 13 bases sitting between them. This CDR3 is CASSLAEGMGETQYF. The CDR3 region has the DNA TGCGCCAGCAGCTTGGCGGAGGGGATGGGAGAGACCCAGTACTTC.

CDR3 DNA sequence: TGTGCCAGCAGTCCTGGTTCTAACTATGGCTACACCTTC. It yields the protein CASSPGSNYGYTF. This sequence joins TRBV28 and TRBJ1-2; D call uncertain. The CDR3 has 13 amino acids. Germline CDR1 and CDR2: MDHEN and SYDVKM. V was shortened by 5 bases and J by 0 bases, with 7 bases between the two germline ends.

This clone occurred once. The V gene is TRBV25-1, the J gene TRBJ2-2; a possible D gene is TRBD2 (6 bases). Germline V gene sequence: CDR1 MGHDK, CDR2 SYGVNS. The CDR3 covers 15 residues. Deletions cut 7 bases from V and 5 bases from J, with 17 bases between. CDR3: CASKSPGGGTGELFF. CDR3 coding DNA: TGTGCCAGCAAATCTCCCGGGGGTGGGACCGGGGAGCTGTTTTTT.

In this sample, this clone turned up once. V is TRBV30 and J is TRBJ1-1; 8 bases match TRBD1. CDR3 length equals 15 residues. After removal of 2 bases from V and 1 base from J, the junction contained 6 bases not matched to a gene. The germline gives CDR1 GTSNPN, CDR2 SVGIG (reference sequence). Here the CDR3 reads CAWSYRDRRNTEAFF. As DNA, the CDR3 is TGTGCCTGGAGTTACCGGGACAGGAGGAACACTGAAGCTTTCTTT.

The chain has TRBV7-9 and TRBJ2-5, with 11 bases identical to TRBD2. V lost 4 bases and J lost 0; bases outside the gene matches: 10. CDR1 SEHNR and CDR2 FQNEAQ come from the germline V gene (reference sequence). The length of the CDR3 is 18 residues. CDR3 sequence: CASSSRLAGRANQETQYF. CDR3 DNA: TGTGCCAGCAGCTCCAGACTAGCGGGAAGGGCAAACCAAGAGACCCAGTACTTC.

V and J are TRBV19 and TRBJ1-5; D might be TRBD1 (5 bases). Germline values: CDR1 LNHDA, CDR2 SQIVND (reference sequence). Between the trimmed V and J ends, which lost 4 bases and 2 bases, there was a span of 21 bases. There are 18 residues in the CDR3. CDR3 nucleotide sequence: TGTGCCAGTAGTACCATCACGGGACTGCCTATAGGCAATCAGCCCCAGCATTTT. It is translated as CASSTITGLPIGNQPQHF.

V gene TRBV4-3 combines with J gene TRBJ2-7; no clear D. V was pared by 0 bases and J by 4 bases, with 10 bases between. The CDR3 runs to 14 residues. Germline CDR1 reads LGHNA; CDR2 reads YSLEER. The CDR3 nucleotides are TGCGCCAGCAGCCAAGAATGGCGGCCTTACGAGCAGTACTTC. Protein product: CASSQEWRPYEQYF.

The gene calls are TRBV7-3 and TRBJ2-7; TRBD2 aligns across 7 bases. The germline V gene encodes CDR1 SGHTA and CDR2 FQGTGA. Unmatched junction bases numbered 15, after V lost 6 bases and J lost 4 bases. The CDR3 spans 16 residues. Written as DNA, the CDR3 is TGTGCCAGCAGTGCGGGTGGGGCTAGCGGAACGTACGAGCAGTACTTC. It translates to CASSAGGASGTYEQYF.

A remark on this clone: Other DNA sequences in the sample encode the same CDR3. The CDR3 loop reads CASSYGPNTEAFF. The CDR3, as DNA: TGTGCCAGCAGTTATGGCCCAAACACTGAAGCTTTCTTT. This rearrangement joins TRBV6-5 to TRBJ1-1, with unresolved D. The length of the CDR3 is 13 residues. CDR1 is MNHEY, CDR2 SVGAGI, per germline. V was pared by 3 bases and J by 2 bases, with 7 bases between.

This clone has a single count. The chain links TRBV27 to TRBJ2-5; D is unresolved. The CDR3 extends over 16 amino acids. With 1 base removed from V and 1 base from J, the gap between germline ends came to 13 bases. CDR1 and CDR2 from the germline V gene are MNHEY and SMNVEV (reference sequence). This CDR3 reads CASSLWAGDPQETQYF. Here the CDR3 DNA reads TGTGCCAGCAGTTTATGGGCAGGTGATCCCCAAGAGACCCAGTACTTC.

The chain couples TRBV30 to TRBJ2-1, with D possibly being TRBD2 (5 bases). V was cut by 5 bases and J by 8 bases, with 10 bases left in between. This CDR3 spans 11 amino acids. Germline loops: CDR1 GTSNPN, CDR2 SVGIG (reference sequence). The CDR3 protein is CAWPTKDEQFF. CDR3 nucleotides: TGTGCCTGGCCGACTAAGGATGAGCAGTTCTTC.

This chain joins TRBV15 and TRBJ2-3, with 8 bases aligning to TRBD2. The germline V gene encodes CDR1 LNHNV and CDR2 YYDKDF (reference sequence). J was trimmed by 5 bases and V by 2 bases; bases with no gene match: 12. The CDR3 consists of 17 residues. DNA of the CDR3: TGTGCCACCAGCAGACCCCCGGCTAGCGGGTTGGTAGATACGCAGTATTTT. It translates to CATSRPPASGLVDTQYF.

CDR3 sequence: CASSLGTGLNEQFF. CDR3 bases: TGTGCCAGCAGTTTAGGGACAGGGTTAAATGAGCAGTTCTTC. The chain recombines TRBV27 with TRBJ2-1; 9 bases agree with TRBD1. This CDR3 has 14 amino acids. Trimming cost V 2 bases and J 7 bases; bases outside gene matches: 3. CDR1 MNHEY and CDR2 SMNVEV come from the germline V gene (reference sequence).

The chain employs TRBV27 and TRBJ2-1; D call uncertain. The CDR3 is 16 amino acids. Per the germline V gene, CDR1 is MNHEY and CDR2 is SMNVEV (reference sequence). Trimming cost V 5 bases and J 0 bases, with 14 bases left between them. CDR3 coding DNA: TGTGCCAGCAGTCCGGCACGAGCCTACTCCTACAATGAGCAGTTCTTC. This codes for CASSPARAYSYNEQFF.

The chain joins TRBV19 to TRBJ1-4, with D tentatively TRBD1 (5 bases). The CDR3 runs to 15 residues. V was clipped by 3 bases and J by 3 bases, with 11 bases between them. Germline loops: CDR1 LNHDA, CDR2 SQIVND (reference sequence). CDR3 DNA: TGTGCCAGTAGTATCCCGGGGACGGCTAATGAAAAACTGTTTTTT. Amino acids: CASSIPGTANEKLFF.

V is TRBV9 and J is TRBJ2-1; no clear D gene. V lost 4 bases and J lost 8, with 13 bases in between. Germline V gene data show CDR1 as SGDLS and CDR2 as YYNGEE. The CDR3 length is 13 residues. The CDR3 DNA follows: TGTGCCAGCAGCCCGCTAGGGCAGGATGAGCAGTTCTTC. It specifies CASSPLGQDEQFF.

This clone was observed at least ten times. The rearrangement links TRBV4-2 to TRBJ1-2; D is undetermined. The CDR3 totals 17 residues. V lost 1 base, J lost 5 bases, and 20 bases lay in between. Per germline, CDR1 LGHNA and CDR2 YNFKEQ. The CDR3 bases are TGTGCCAGCAGCCAAGGGATGGCGGAGGGTGTTCGGTATGGCTACACCTTC. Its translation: CASSQGMAEGVRYGYTF.

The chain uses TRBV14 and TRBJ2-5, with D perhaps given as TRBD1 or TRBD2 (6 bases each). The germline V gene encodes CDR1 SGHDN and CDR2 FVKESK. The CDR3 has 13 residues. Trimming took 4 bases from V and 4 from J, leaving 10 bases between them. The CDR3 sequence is CASSLQGGETQYF. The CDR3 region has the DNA TGTGCCAGCAGCCTACAGGGAGGAGAGACCCAGTACTTC.

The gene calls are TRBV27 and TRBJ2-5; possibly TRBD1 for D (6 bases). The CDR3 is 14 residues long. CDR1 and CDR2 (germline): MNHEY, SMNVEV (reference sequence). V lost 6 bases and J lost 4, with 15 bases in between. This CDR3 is CASRKQGKGETQYF. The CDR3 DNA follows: TGTGCCAGCAGGAAACAGGGAAAAGGAGAGACCCAGTACTTC.

CDR3 bases: TGTGCCAGTAGTATAGATCTTGGGACAGGGCGGTGGCCCCAGCATTTT. It codes for CASSIDLGTGRWPQHF. The chain joins TRBV19 to TRBJ1-5; TRBD1 matches at 9 bases. V lost 0 bases and J lost 9; bases outside the gene matches: 9. This CDR3 comprises 16 residues. Germline CDR1 is LNHDA and CDR2 is SQIVND (reference sequence). Full variable domain (rest looked up from reference TRBV19 and TRBJ1-5): DGGITQSPKYLFRKEGQNVTLSCEQNLNHDAMYWYRQDPGQGLRLIYYSQIVNDFQKGDIAEGYSVSREKKESFPLTVTSAQKNPTAFYLCASSIDLGTGRWPQHFGDGTRLSIL.